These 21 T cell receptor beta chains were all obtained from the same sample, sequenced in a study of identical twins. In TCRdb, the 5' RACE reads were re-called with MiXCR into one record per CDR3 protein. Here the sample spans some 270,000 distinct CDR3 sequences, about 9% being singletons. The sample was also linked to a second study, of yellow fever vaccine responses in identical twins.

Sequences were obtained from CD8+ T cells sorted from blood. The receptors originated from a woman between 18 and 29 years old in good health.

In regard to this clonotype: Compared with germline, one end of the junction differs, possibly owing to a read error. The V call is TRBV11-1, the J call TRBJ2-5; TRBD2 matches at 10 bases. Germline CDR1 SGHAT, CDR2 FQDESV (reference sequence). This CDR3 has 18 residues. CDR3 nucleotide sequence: TGTACCAGCAGCCCCGGGACTAGCGCTAATATGCCATTGGGGACCCAGTACTTC. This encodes CTSSPGTSANMPLGTQYF.

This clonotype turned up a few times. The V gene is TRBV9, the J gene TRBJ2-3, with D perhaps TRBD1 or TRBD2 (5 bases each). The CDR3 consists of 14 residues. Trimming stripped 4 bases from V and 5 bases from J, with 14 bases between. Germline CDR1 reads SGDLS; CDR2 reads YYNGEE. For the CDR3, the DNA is TGTGCCAGCAGCTCATGGGACGTAAGAGATACGCAGTATTTT. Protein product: CASSSWDVRDTQYF.

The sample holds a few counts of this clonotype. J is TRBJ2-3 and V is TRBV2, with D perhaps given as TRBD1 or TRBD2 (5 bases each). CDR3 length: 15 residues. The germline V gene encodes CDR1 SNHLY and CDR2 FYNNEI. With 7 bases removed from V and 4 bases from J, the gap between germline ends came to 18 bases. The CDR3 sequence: CASTEGTVLSDTQYF. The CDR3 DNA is TGTGCCAGCACCGAGGGGACCGTGTTGTCAGATACGCAGTATTTT.

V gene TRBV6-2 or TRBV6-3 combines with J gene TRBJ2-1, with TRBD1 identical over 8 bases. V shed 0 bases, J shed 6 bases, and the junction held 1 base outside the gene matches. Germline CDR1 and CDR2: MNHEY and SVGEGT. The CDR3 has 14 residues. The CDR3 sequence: CASSYSDRGNEQFF. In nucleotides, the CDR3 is TGTGCCAGCAGTTACTCCGACAGGGGCAATGAGCAGTTCTTC.

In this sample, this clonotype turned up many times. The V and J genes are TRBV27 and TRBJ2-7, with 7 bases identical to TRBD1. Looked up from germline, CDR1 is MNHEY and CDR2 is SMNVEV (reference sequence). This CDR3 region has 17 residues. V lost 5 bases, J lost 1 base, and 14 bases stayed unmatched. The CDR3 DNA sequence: TGTGCCAGCAGTCCACCCTCTCAGGGGGTTGAGTCCTACGAGCAGTACTTC. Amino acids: CASSPPSQGVESYEQYF.

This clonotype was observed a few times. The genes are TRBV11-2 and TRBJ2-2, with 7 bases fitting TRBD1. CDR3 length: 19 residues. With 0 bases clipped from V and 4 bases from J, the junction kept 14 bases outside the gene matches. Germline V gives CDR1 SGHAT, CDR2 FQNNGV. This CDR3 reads CASSLEFAGGDRFTGELFF. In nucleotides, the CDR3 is TGTGCCAGCAGCTTAGAGTTTGCAGGGGGTGATCGTTTCACCGGGGAGCTGTTTTTT.

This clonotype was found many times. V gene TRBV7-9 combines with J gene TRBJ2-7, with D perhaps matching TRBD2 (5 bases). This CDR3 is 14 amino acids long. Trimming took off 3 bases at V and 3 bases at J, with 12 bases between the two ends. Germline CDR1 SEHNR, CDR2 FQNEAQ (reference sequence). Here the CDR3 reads CASSFTAGGYEQYF. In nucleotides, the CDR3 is TGTGCCAGCAGCTTCACCGCCGGAGGCTACGAGCAGTACTTC. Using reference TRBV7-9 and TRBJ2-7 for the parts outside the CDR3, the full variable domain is DTGVSQNPRHKITKRGQNVTFRCDPISEHNRLYWYRQTLGQGPEFLTYFQNEAQLEKSRLLSDRFSAERPKGSFSTLEIQRTEQGDSAMYLCASSFTAGGYEQYFGPGTRLTVT.

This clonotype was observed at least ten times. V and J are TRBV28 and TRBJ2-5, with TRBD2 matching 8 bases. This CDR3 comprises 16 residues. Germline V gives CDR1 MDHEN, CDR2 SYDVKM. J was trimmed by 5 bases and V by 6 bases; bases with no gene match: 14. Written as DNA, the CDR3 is TGTGCCAGCAGGACAGTTAAGGCGGGAGGAGCCGAGACCCAGTACTTC. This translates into CASRTVKAGGAETQYF.

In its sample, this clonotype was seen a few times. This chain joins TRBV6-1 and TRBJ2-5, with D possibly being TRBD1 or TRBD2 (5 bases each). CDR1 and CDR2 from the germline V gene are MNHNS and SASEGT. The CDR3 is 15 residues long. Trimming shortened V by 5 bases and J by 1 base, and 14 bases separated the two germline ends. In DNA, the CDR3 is TGTGCCAGCAGTCCAGAACGGGGCGGCCAAGAGACCCAGTACTTC. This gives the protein CASSPERGGQETQYF.

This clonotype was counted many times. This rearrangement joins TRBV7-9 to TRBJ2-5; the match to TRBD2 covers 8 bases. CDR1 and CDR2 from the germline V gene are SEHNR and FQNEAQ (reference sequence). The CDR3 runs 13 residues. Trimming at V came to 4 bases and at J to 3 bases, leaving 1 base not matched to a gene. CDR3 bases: TGTGCCAGCAGCTCGACTAGCGAAGAGACCCAGTACTTC. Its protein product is CASSSTSEETQYF. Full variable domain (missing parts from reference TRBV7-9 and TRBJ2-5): DTGVSQNPRHKITKRGQNVTFRCDPISEHNRLYWYRQTLGQGPEFLTYFQNEAQLEKSRLLSDRFSAERPKGSFSTLEIQRTEQGDSAMYLCASSSTSEETQYFGPGTRLLVL.

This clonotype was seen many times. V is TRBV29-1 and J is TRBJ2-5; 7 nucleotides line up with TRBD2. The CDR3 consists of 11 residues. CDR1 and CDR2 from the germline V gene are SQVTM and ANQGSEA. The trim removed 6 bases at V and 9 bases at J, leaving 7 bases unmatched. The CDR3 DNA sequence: TGCAGCGTCCCCGGGACTACCTCCCAGTACTTC. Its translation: CSVPGTTSQYF.

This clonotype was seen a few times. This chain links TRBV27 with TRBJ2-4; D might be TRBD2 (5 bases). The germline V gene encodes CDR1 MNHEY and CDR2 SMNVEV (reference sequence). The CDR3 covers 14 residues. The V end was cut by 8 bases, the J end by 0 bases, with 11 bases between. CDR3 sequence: CASGDGLAKNIQYF. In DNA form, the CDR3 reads TGTGCCAGCGGGGATGGACTAGCCAAAAACATTCAGTACTTC.

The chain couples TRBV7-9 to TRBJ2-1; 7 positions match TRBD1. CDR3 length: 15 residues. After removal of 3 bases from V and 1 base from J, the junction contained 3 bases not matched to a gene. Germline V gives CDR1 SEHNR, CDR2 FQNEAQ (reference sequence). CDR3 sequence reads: CASSFPGGSYNEQFF. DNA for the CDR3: TGTGCCAGCAGCTTCCCAGGGGGATCCTACAATGAGCAGTTCTTC.

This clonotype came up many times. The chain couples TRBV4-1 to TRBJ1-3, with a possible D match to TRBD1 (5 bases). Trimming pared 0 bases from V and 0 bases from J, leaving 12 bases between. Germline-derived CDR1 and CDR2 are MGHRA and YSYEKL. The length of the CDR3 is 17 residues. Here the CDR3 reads CASSQDPGLISGNTIYF. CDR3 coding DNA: TGCGCCAGCAGCCAAGATCCGGGACTTATCTCTGGAAACACCATATATTTT.

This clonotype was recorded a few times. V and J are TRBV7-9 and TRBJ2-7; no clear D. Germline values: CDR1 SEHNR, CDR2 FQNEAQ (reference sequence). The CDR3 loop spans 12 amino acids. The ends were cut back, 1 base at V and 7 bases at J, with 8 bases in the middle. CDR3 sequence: CASSLVLGEQYF. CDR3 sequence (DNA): TGTGCCAGCAGCTTAGTCCTCGGGGAGCAGTACTTC.

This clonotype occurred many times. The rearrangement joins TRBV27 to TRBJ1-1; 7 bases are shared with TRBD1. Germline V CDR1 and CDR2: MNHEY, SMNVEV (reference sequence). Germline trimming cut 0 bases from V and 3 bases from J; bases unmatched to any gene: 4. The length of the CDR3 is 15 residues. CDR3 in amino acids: CASSLSKGAHTEAFF. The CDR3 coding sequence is TGTGCCAGCAGTTTATCGAAGGGGGCTCACACTGAAGCTTTCTTT.

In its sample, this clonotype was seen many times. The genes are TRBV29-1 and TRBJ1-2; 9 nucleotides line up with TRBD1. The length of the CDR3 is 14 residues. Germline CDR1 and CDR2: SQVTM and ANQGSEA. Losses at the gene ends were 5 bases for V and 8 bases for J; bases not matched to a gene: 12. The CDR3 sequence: CSVTPGTGIGGYTF. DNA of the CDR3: TGCAGCGTTACCCCCGGGACAGGGATAGGGGGCTACACCTTC. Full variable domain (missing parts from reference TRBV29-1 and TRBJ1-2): SAVISQKPSRDICQRGTSLTIQCQVDSQVTMMFWYRQQPGQSLTLIATANQGSEATYESGFVIDKFPISRPNLTFSTLTVSNMSPEDSSIYLCSVTPGTGIGGYTFGSGTRLTVV.

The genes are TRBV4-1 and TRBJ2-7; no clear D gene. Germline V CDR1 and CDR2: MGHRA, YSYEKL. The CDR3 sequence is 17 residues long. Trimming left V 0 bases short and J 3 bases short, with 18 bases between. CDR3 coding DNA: TGCGCCAGCAGCCAAGATCTCGGATTCCCCCCTTACTACGAGCAGTACTTC. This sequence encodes CASSQDLGFPPYYEQYF.

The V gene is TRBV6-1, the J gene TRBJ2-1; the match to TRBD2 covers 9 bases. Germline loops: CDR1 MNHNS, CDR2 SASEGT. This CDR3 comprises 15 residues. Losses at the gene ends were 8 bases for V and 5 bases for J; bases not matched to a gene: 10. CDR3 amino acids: CASSNSGGANNEQFF. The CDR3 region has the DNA TGTGCCAGCTCCAATAGCGGGGGCGCAAACAATGAGCAGTTCTTC.

The CDR3 sequence is CASRAGLDYEQYF. CDR3 DNA: TGTGCCAGTAGAGCGGGACTAGACTACGAGCAGTACTTC. V gene TRBV6-6 combines with J gene TRBJ2-7, with 8 bases aligning to TRBD2. Germline lookup yields CDR1 MNHNY and CDR2 SVGAGI (reference sequence). Trimming took 9 bases from V and 3 from J; bases not matched to a gene: 7. The CDR3 has 13 amino acids.

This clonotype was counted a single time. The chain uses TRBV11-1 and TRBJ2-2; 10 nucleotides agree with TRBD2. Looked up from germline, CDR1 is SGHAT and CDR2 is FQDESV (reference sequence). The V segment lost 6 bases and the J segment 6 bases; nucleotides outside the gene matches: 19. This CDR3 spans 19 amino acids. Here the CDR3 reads CASRKRPGTSVLVPGELFF. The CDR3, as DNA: TGTGCCAGCAGAAAAAGGCCCGGGACTAGCGTTTTAGTCCCCGGGGAGCTGTTTTTT.